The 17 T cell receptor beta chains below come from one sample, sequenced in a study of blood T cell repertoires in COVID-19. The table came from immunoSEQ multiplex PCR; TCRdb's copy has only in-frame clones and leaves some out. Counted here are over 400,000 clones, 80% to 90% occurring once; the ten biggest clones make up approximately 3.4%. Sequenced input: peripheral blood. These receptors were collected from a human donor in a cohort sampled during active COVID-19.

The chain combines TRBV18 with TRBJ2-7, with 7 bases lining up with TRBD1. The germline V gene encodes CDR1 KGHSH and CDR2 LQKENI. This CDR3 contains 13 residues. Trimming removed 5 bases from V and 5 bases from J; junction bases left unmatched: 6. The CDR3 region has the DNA TGTGCCAGCTCATCGACAGGGTCCCACGAGCAGTACTTC. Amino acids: CASSSTGSHEQYF. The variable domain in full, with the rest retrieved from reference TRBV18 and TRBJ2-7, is NAGVMQNPRHLVRRRGQEARLRCSPMKGHSHVYWYRQLPEEGLKFMVYLQKENIIDESGMPKERFSAEFPKEGPSILRIQQVVRGDSAAYFCASSSTGSHEQYFGPGTRLTVT.

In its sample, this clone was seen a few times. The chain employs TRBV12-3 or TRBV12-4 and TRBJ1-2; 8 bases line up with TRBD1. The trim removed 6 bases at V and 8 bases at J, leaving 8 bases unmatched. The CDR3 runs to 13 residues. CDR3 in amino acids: CASRPRQGRGYTF. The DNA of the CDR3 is TGTGCCAGCAGGCCTCGACAGGGGAGAGGCTACACCTTC.

Here the CDR3 DNA reads TGTGCCAGCAGCTTAAGTCTAGCGGACTACGAGCAGTACTTC. Amino acid sequence: CASSLSLADYEQYF. J is TRBJ2-7 and V is TRBV7-2; 7 bases align to TRBD2. V lost 2 bases to trimming and J lost 3 bases; unmatched junction nucleotides: 4. CDR1 SGHTA and CDR2 FQGNSA come from the germline V gene. The CDR3 is 14 amino acids.

CDR3 bases: TGTGCCACCGGCTCCGGGACTAGCGGAGAAGAGACCCAGTACTTC. This sequence encodes CATGSGTSGEETQYF. The V gene is TRBV24-1, the J gene TRBJ2-5, with TRBD2 identical over 11 bases. This CDR3 comprises 15 residues. Germline lookup yields CDR1 KGHDR and CDR2 SFDVKD. V was clipped by 9 bases and J by 3 bases; unmatched bases: 8.

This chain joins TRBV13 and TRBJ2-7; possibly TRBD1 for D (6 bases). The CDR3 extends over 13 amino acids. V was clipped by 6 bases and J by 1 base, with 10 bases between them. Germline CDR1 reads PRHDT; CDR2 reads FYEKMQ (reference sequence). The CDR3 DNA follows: TGTGCCAGCAGTACAACAGGGTCCTACGAGCAGTACTTC. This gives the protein CASSTTGSYEQYF.

CDR3 sequence reads: CASSRSGSGANVLTF. For the CDR3, the DNA is TGTGCCAGTTCGAGATCAGGCTCTGGGGCCAACGTCCTGACTTTC. The chain employs TRBV4-2 and TRBJ2-6; D unclear. Germline V gives CDR1 LGHNA, CDR2 YNFKEQ. This CDR3 comprises 15 residues. V lost 9 bases, J lost 0 bases, and 12 bases lay in between.

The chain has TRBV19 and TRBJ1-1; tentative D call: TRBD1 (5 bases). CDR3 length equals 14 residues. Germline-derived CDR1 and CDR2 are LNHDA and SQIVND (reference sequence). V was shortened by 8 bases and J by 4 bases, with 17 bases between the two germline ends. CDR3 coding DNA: TGTGCCAGTTGTAACTTAGCCAGGGCCACTGAAGCTTTCTTT. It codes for CASCNLARATEAFF. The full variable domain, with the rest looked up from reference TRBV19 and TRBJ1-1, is DGGITQSPKYLFRKEGQNVTLSCEQNLNHDAMYWYRQDPGQGLRLIYYSQIVNDFQKGDIAEGYSVSREKKESFPLTVTSAQKNPTAFYLCASCNLARATEAFFGQGTRLTVV.

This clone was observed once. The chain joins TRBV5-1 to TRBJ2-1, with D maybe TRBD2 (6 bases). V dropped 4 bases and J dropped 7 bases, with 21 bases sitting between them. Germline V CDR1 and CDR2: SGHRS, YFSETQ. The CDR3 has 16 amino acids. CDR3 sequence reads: CASSLRRDFLLNEQFF. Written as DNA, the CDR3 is TGCGCCAGCAGCCTCAGGCGGGACTTCCTCCTGAATGAGCAGTTCTTC.

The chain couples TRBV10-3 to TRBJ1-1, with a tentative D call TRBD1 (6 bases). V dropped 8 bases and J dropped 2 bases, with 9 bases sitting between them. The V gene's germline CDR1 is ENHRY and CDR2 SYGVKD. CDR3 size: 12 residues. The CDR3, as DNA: TGTGCCATCGGGGACATTAACACTGAAGCTTTCTTT. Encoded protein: CAIGDINTEAFF.

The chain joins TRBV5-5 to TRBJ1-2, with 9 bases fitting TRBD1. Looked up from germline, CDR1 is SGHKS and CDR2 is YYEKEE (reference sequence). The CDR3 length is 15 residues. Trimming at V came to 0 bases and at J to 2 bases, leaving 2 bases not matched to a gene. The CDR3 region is CASSLEGQGNYGYTF. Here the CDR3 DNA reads TGTGCCAGCAGCTTGGAAGGACAGGGGAACTATGGCTACACCTTC.

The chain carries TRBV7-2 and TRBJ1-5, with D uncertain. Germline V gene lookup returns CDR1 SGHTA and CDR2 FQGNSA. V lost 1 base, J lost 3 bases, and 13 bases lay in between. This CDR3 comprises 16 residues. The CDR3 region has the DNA TGTGCCAGCAGCTTAGAGGGAGTGATCCCCAATCAGCCCCAGCATTTT. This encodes CASSLEGVIPNQPQHF.

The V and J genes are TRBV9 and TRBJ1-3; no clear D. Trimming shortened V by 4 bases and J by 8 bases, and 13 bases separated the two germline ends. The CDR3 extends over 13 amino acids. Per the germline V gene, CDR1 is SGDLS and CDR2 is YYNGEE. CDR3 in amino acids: CASSLELADTIYF. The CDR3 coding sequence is TGTGCCAGCAGCTTAGAGCTGGCGGACACCATATATTTT.

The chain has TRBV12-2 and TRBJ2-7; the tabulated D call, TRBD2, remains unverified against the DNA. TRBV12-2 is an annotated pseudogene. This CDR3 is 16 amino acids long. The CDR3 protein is CASRRLGTSGTYEQYF. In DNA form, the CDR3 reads TGTGCAAGTCGCCGGTTAGGGACTAGCGGTACCTACGAGCAGTACTTC.

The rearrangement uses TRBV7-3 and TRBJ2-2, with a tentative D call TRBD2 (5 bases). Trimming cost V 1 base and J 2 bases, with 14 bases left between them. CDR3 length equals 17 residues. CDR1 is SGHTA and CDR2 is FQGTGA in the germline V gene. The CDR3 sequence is CASSLRAAVTNTGELFF. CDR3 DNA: TGTGCCAGCAGCTTAAGAGCGGCGGTAACAAACACCGGGGAGCTGTTTTTT.

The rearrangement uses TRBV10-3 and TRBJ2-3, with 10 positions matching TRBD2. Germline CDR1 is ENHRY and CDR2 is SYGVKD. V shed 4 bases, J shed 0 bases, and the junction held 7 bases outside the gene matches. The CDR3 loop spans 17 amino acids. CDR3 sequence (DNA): TGTGCCATCAGTGGTTCCTTACTAGCGGGGAGCACAGATACGCAGTATTTT. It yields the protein CAISGSLLAGSTDTQYF.

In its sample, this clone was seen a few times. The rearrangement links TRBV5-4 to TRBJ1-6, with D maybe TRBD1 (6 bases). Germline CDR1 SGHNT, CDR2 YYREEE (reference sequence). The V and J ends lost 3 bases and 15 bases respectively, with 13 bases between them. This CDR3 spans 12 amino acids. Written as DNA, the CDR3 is TGTGCCAGCAGCTCCGCGACAGGTCTCCTCCACTTT. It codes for CASSSATGLLHF.

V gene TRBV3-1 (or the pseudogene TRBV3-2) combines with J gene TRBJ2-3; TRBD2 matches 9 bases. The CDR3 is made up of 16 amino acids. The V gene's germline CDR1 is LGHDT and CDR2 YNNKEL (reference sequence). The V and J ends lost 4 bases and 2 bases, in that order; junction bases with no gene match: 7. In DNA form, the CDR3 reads TGTGCCAGCAGCCGGCGGGAGGGTGGGGACACAGATACGCAGTATTTT. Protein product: CASSRREGGDTDTQYF.